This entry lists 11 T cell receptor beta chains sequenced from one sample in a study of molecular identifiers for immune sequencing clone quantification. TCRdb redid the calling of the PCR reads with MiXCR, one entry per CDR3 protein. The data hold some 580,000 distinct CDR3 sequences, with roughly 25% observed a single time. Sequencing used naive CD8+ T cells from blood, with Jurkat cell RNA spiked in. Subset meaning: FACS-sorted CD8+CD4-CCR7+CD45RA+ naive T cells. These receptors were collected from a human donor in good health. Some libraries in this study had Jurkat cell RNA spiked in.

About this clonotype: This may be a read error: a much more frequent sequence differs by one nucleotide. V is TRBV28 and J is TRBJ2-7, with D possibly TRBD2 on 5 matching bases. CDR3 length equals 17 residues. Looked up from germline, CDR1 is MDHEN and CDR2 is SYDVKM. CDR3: CASRLLPFKRSSYEQYF. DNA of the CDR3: TGTGCCAGCCGTTTACTCCCGTTCAAGCGGAGCTCCTACGAGCAGTACTTC.

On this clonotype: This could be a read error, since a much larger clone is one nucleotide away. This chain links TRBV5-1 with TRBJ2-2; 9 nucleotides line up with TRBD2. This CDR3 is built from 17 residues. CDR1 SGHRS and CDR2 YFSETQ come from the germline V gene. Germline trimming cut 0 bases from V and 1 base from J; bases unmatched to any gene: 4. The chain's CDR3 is CASSLGLAGLNTGELFF. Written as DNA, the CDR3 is TGCGCCAGCAGCTTGGGTCTAGCGGGGCTGAACACCGGGGAGCTGTTTTTT.

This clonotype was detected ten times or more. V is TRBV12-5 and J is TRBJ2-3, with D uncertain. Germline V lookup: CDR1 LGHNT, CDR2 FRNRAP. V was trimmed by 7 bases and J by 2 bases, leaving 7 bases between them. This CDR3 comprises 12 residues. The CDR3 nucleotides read TGTGCTAGTGCGTGGTCCACAGATACGCAGTATTTT. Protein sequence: CASAWSTDTQYF.

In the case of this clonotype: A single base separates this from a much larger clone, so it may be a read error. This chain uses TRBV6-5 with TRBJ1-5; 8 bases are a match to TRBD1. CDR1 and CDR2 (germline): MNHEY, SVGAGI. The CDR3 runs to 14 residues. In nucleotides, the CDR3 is TGTGCCAGCAGTTTGGGACAGGCGTGGCAGCTCCAGCATTTT. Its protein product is CASSLGQAWQLQHF.

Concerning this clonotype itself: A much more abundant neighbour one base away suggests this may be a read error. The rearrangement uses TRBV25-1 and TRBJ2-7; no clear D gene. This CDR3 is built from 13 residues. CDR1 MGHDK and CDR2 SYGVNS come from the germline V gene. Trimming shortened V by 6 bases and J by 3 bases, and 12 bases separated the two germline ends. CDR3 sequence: CASRALTGYEQYF. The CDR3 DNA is TGTGCCAGCAGAGCCCTTACTGGCTACGAGCAGTACTTC.

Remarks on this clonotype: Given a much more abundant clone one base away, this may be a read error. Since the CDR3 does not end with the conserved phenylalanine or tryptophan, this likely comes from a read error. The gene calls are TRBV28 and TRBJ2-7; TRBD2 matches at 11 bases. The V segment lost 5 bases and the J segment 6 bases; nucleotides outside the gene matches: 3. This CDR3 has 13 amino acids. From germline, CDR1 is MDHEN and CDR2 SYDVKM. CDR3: CASSSLAGGEQYS. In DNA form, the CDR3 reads TGTGCCAGCAGTAGTCTAGCGGGAGGCGAGCAGTACTCC.

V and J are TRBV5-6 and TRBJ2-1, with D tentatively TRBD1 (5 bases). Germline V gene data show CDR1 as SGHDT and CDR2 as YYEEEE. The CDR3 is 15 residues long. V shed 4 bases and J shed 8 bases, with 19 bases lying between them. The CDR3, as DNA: TGTGCCAGCAGCCCAGGGTTTACGACGAAGGATGAGCAGTTCTTC. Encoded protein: CASSPGFTTKDEQFF.

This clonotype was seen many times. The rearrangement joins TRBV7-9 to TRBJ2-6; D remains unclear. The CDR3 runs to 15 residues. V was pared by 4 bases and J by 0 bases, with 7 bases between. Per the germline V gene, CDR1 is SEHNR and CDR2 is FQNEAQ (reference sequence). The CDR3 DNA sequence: TGTGCCAGCAGCTCAGAATTCTCTGGGGCCAACGTCCTGACTTTC. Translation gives CASSSEFSGANVLTF.

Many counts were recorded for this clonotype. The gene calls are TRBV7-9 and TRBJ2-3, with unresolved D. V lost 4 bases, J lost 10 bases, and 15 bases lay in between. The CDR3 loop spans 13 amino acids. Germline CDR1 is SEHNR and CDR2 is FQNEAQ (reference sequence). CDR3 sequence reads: CASSSGRAESQYF. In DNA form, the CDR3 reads TGTGCCAGCAGCTCGGGTCGCGCGGAATCGCAGTATTTT.

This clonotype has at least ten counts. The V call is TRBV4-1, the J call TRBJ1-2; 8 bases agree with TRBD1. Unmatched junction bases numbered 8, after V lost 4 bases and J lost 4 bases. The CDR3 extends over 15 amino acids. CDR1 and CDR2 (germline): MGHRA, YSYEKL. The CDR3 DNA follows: TGCGCCAGCAGCCTAGGACAGGGAATTACCTATGGCTACACCTTC. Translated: CASSLGQGITYGYTF.

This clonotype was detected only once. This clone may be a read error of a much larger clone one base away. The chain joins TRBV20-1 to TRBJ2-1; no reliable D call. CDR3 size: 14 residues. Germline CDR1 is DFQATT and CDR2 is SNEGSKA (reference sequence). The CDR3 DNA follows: TGCGGTGCTAGAATCGACGGTAGAGTGAGTGAGCAGTTCTTC. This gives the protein CGARIDGRVSEQFF.